This is a list of T cell receptor beta chains from one sample in a study of identifying expanded T cells in peripheral blood. Assay: immunoSEQ multiplex PCR; the TCRdb copy retains only in-frame clones and omits some. The sample yields 85,000 to 95,000 clones, approximately 91% seen once. Sequencing was done on a sample of blood. The receptor set was obtained from a person aged 18-70 years in good health. Each CDR3 is given with its conserved first and last residue. D genes are given only for firm matches. Clone size appears in some rows only: once, few, many, or a class for an expanded clone.

J gene: TRBJ1-2
D gene: .
clone size: .
V gene: TRBV28
CDR3 protein: CASSAPWLGGIGGYTF
CDR3 DNA: TGTGCCAGCAGCGCCCCCTGGTTGGGGGGCATTGGTGGCTACACCTTC

J gene: TRBJ2-3
D gene: .
clone size: .
V gene: TRBV5-4
CDR3 protein: CASSPNPPDTQYF
CDR3 DNA: TGTGCCAGCAGCCCAAACCCCCCAGATACGCAGTATTTT

J gene: TRBJ2-2
D gene: .
clone size: .
V gene: TRBV6-5
CDR3 protein: CASTGTWTGELFF
CDR3 DNA: TGTGCCAGCACAGGGACGTGGACCGGGGAGCTGTTTTTT

J gene: TRBJ2-7
D gene: TRBD1
clone size: .
V gene: TRBV7-9
CDR3 protein: CASSSTSTGNSYEQYF
CDR3 DNA: TGTGCCAGCAGCAGTACATCGACAGGGAACTCCTACGAGCAGTACTTC

J gene: TRBJ2-7
D gene: .
clone size: .
V gene: TRBV23-1
CDR3 protein: CASPKGGHEQYF
CDR3 DNA: TGCGCCAGCCCCAAGGGGGGGCACGAGCAGTACTTC

J gene: TRBJ1-2
D gene: .
clone size: .
V gene: TRBV5-1
CDR3 protein: CASDAGAGDSYGYTF
CDR3 DNA: TGCGCCAGCGACGCGGGGGCAGGAGATTCCTATGGCTACACCTTC

J gene: TRBJ1-2
D gene: .
clone size: .
V gene: TRBV6-1
CDR3 protein: CATWQGAGYTF
CDR3 DNA: TGTGCCACGTGGCAGGGTGCAGGCTACACCTTC

J gene: TRBJ2-7
D gene: TRBD1
clone size: .
V gene: TRBV19
CDR3 protein: CASQPGQGPYEQYF
CDR3 DNA: TGTGCCAGTCAACCGGGACAGGGGCCCTACGAGCAGTACTTC

J gene: TRBJ2-1
D gene: .
clone size: .
V gene: TRBV7-3
CDR3 protein: CASSSGRSSYNEQFF
CDR3 DNA: TGTGCCAGCAGCTCGGGACGGAGCTCCTACAATGAGCAGTTCTTC

J gene: TRBJ1-5
D gene: .
clone size: .
V gene: TRBV6-1
CDR3 protein: CASSKSSNQPQHF
CDR3 DNA: TGTGCCAGCAGTAAATCTAGCAATCAGCCCCAGCATTTT

J gene: TRBJ2-2
D gene: TRBD2
clone size: few
V gene: TRBV2
CDR3 protein: CASSLAGNTGELFF
CDR3 DNA: TGTGCCAGCAGCCTAGCGGGGAACACCGGGGAGCTGTTTTTT

J gene: TRBJ1-2
D gene: .
clone size: .
V gene: TRBV6-5
CDR3 protein: CASSSDGGYTF
CDR3 DNA: TGTGCCAGCAGTTCGGACGGCGGCTACACCTTC

J gene: TRBJ1-4
D gene: .
clone size: .
V gene: TRBV5-5
CDR3 protein: CASSLGPATNEKLFF
CDR3 DNA: TGTGCCAGCAGCTTGGGCCCTGCAACTAATGAAAAACTGTTTTTT

J gene: TRBJ2-1
D gene: .
clone size: .
V gene: TRBV6-1
CDR3 protein: CASSPGRSSYNEQFF
CDR3 DNA: TGTGCCAGCAGCCCGGGAAGGTCCTCCTACAATGAGCAGTTCTTC